Included here is one T cell receptor beta chain sequence, with context. In TCRdb, the RT-PCR reads were re-called with MiXCR into one record per CDR3 protein. The table lists fewer than 800,000 distinct CDR3 sequences, 13% to 15% of them singletons, with 3.6% in the top ten. The CDR3 is 16 amino acids. Per germline, CDR1 SGHTA and CDR2 FQGNSA. J was trimmed by 5 bases and V by 4 bases; bases with no gene match: 7. This sequence originates from a female donor in good health, serving as a healthy control. The material sequenced was memory CD4+ T cells from blood. The chain recombines TRBV7-2 with TRBJ2-1, with 11 bases identical to TRBD2. CDR3 in amino acids: CASSSIAGGHNNEQFF. CDR3 bases: TGTGCCAGCAGCTCTATAGCGGGGGGGCATAACAATGAGCAGTTCTTC.